This TCR beta chain was captured by sequencing in a study of vaccination and CD4 T cells after COVID-19. This CDR3 contains 19 residues. This clonotype was seen just once. Antigen: not known. Sequenced with the Oncomine TCR Beta short-read assay was DNA taken from cultured CD4+ T cells. Each CDR3 protein is one row after TCRdb ran MiXCR on the PCR reads. Counted here are over 6,500 distinct CDR3 sequences, 65% occurring once; the ten biggest clones make up approximately 17%. Sample treatment: roughly nine-day PBMC culture with coronavirus spike peptide pools or control peptides (ViraFEST assay). Input material: CD4+ T cells from blood, cultured in vitro. The chain employs TRBV21-1 and TRBJ2-2; whether TRBD2, the table's D call, matches the DNA was not checked. TRBV21-1 is shown as a pseudogene. The clonotype originates from a human donor who had recovered from COVID-19. The CDR3 DNA reads TGTGCCAGCAGCGGAGCGGGACTAGCGGGAGGGGCGAGAACCGGGGAGCTGTTTTTT. Protein product: CASSGAGLAGGARTGELFF.